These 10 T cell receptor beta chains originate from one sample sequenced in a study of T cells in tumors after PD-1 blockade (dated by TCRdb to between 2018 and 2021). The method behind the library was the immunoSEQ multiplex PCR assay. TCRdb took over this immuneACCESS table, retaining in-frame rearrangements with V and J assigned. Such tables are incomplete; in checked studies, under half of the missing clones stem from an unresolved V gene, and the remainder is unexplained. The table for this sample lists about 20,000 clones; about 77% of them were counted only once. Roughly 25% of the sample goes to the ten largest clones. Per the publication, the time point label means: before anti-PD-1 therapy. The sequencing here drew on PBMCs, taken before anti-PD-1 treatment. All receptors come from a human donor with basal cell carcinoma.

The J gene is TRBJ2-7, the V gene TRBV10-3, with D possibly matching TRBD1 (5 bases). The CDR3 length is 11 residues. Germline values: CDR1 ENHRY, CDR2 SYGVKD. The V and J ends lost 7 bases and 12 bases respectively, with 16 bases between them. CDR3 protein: CAITPGEGVYF. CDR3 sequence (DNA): TGTGCCATCACTCCTGGGGAAGGGGTGTACTTC.

CDR3 sequence (DNA): TGTGCCAGCAGTGAAGATGCGGGGTACGAGCAGTACTTC. Its translation is CASSEDAGYEQYF. The chain links TRBV6-1 to TRBJ2-7, with a tentative D call TRBD2 (6 bases). Trimming pared 1 base from V and 4 bases from J, leaving 8 bases between. Germline CDR1 and CDR2: MNHNS and SASEGT. This CDR3 is 13 amino acids long.

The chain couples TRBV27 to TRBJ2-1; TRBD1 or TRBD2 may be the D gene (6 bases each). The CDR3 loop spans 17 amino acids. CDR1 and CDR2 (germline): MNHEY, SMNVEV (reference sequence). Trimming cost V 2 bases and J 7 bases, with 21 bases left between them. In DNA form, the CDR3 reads TGTGCCAGCAGTTTACCGATAGCGGAGGGGGTTTCGAATGAGCAGTTCTTC. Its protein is CASSLPIAEGVSNEQFF.

This chain's CDR3 is CASSAPGTDTQYF. Written as DNA, the CDR3 is TGTGCCAGCAGCGCCCCTGGAACAGATACGCAGTATTTT. The chain carries TRBV7-2 and TRBJ2-3; D is unclear. Trimming pared 5 bases from V and 3 bases from J, leaving 9 bases between. There are 13 residues in the CDR3. CDR1 and CDR2 (germline): SGHTA, FQGNSA.

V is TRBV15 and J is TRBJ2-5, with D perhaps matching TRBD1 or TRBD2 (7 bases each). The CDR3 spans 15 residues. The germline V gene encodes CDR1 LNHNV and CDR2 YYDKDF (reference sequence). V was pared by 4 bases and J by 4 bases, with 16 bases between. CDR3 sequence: CATSNQGGVGETQYF. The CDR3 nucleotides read TGTGCCACCAGCAACCAGGGGGGGGTGGGAGAGACCCAGTACTTC.

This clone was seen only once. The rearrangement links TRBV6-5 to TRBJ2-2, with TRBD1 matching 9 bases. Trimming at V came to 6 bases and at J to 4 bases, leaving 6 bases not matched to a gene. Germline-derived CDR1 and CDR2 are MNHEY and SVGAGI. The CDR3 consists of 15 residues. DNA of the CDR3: TGTGCCAGCAGACTCCGGACAGGGGTCACCGGGGAGCTGTTTTTT. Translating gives CASRLRTGVTGELFF.

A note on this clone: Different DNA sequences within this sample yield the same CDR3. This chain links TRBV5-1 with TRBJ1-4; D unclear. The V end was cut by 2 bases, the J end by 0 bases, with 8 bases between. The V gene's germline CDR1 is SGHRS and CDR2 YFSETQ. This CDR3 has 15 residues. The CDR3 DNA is TGCGCCAGCAGCTTAGCCGGGACAACTAATGAAAAACTGTTTTTT. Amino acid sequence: CASSLAGTTNEKLFF.

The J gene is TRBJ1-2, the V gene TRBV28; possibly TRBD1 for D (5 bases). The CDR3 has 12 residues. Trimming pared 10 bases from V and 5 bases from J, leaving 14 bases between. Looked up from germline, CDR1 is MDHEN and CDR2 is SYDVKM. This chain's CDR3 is CATQTQGYGYTF. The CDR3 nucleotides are TGTGCCACTCAAACCCAGGGATATGGCTACACCTTC.

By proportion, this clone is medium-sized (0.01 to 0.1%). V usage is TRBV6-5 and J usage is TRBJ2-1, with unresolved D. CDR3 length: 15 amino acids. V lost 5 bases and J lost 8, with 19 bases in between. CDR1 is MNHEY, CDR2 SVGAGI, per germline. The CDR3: CASSRPGSLVHEQFF. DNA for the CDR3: TGTGCCAGCAGTAGACCGGGCTCCTTGGTCCATGAGCAGTTCTTC.

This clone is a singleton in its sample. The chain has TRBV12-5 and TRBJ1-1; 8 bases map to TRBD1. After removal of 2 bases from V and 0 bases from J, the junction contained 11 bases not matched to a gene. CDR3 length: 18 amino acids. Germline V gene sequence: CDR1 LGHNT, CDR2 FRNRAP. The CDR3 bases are TGTGCTAGTGGTTTGCGGACAGGGTCCCGAGGGCTGAACACTGAAGCTTTCTTT. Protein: CASGLRTGSRGLNTEAFF.